The 5 T cell receptor beta chains below come from one sample, sequenced in a study of Ad26.COV2.S vaccination and SARS-CoV-2 variants. Sample treatment: around 19 received Ad26.COV2.S at low or high dose, single or two shots; several received placebo; per-sample allocation not given. Day 63 after the first injection of vaccine or placebo was the sampling time. The table came from immunoSEQ multiplex PCR; TCRdb's copy has only in-frame clones and leaves some out. The repertoire holds approximately 480,000 clones, with around 85% as singletons. The sample was peripheral blood, taken in a trial of Ad26.COV2.S vaccine versus placebo. The receptors here all came from a person between 18 and 65 years old who received the Ad26.COV2.S COVID-19 vaccine or a placebo.

This clone was counted a single time. The rearrangement joins TRBV6-5 to TRBJ2-7; 10 bases line up with TRBD2. Germline CDR1 is MNHEY and CDR2 is SVGAGI. V lost 8 bases to trimming and J lost 2 bases; unmatched junction nucleotides: 6. CDR3 length: 14 amino acids. The DNA of the CDR3 is TGTGCCAGCTCCAATAGCGGGAGGCCCTACGAGCAGTACTTC. It encodes CASSNSGRPYEQYF.

J is TRBJ2-2 and V is TRBV7-3, with 8 bases matching TRBD2. Unmatched junction bases numbered 9, after V lost 4 bases and J lost 5 bases. The CDR3 runs to 16 residues. Germline V CDR1 and CDR2: SGHTA, FQGTGA. CDR3: CASSSLPGLVTGELFF. The DNA of the CDR3 is TGTGCCAGCAGCTCACTACCGGGACTAGTAACCGGGGAGCTGTTTTTT.

The J gene is TRBJ2-5, the V gene TRBV5-4; the match to TRBD1 covers 10 bases. The CDR3 extends over 17 amino acids. Germline trimming cut 0 bases from V and 5 bases from J; bases unmatched to any gene: 10. Germline values: CDR1 SGHNT, CDR2 YYREEE (reference sequence). The CDR3 nucleotides are TGTGCCAGCAGCTTGGCTCCTGGGACAGGGGTAAGGGAGACCCAGTACTTC. Translated: CASSLAPGTGVRETQYF.

The chain has TRBV28 and TRBJ1-2; a possible D gene is TRBD1 (5 bases). The V end lost 6 bases, the J end lost 4 bases, and 15 bases lay between the germline ends. Germline CDR1 and CDR2: MDHEN and SYDVKM. This CDR3 region has 14 residues. CDR3 region: CASSLGLLAYGYTF. CDR3 bases: TGTGCCAGCAGCTTGGGACTCCTCGCCTATGGCTACACCTTC.

The chain uses TRBV5-1 and TRBJ2-1; 8 bases fit TRBD2. This CDR3 has 14 residues. The J segment lost 0 bases and the V segment lost 4 bases, leaving 0 bases of the junction unmatched. The V gene's germline CDR1 is SGHRS and CDR2 YFSETQ. The CDR3 nucleotides read TGCGCCAGCAGCAGCGGGAGCTCCTACAATGAGCAGTTCTTC. Translation gives CASSSGSSYNEQFF.